The next 20 T cell receptor beta chains were all read from a single sample in a study of cytomegalovirus exposure and HLA in healthy donors. PCR was performed using 60 Vbeta and 13 Jbeta primers. Assay: immunoSEQ multiplex PCR; the TCRdb copy retains only in-frame clones and omits some. There are 55,000 to 70,000 clones in the sample, with 2.4% held by the top ten. Sequenced: PBMCs. These TCRs come from a female donor in good health and CMV-seropositive.

The V gene is TRBV27, the J gene TRBJ1-2; D uncertain. Germline V gene sequence: CDR1 MNHEY, CDR2 SMNVEV (reference sequence). This CDR3 is built from 13 residues. V was pared by 4 bases and J by 9 bases, with 15 bases between. The CDR3 is CASSSRPGGRYTF. The DNA of the CDR3 is TGTGCCAGCAGTTCCAGACCCGGAGGGCGCTACACCTTC.

The chain uses TRBV6-1 and TRBJ2-7; 10 positions agree with TRBD1. V gave up 4 bases and J gave up 3 bases; unmatched junction bases: 12. The CDR3 has 17 residues. Germline assignment: CDR1 MNHNS and CDR2 SASEGT. Here the CDR3 DNA reads TGTGCCAGCAGTGGAATACGCCTCCGGGACAGGGGCTACGAGCAGTACTTC. It is translated as CASSGIRLRDRGYEQYF.

The chain carries TRBV14 and TRBJ1-4; weak D call: TRBD1 (6 bases). From germline, CDR1 is SGHDN and CDR2 FVKESK. There are 15 residues in the CDR3. V was trimmed by 4 bases and J by 0 bases, leaving 9 bases between them. The CDR3 sequence: CASSPRTATNEKLFF. The CDR3 coding sequence is TGTGCCAGCAGCCCCCGGACAGCAACTAATGAAAAACTGTTTTTT.

The chain uses TRBV5-1 and TRBJ1-3; maybe TRBD1 (5 bases). Trimming took off 3 bases at V and 2 bases at J, with 9 bases between the two ends. The CDR3 length is 14 residues. Germline V lookup: CDR1 SGHRS, CDR2 YFSETQ. CDR3 coding DNA: TGCGCCAGCAGCTCCCAGGGCACTGGAAACACCATATATTTT. It encodes CASSSQGTGNTIYF.

The chain recombines TRBV30 with TRBJ2-2, with D possibly being TRBD1 (5 bases). Trimming stripped 0 bases from V and 2 bases from J, with 7 bases between. CDR1 is GTSNPN, CDR2 SVGIG, per germline (reference sequence). CDR3 length equals 14 residues. CDR3 loop: CAWSVGLNTGELFF. In DNA form, the CDR3 reads TGTGCCTGGAGTGTGGGGCTTAACACCGGGGAGCTGTTTTTT.

V and J are TRBV19 and TRBJ1-5; D gene ambiguous. The CDR3 extends over 14 amino acids. Looked up from germline, CDR1 is LNHDA and CDR2 is SQIVND (reference sequence). Trimming pared 4 bases from V and 0 bases from J, leaving 7 bases between. The CDR3 loop reads CASSTPYSNQPQHF. In DNA form, the CDR3 reads TGTGCCAGTAGTACCCCTTATAGCAATCAGCCCCAGCATTTT.

About this clone itself: The CDR3 does not end in the conserved phenylalanine or tryptophan, so this is likely a read error. The DNA is omitted, as the CDR3 cannot be located on it reliably, and the CDR3 follows TCRdb's listing. The V gene is TRBV28, the J gene TRBJ2-7; the table gives TRBD1 as D, unverified against the DNA. The CDR3 region is 10 residues in length, termini included. In germline, CDR1 is MDHEN, CDR2 SYDVKM. This CDR3 reads CASSPPGQAG.

Details on this clone: One junction end does not reproduce the germline sequence, and a read error may be involved. The chain uses TRBV9 and TRBJ1-1, with D possibly matching TRBD1 (6 bases). Germline-derived CDR1 and CDR2 are SGDLS and YYNGEE. The CDR3 contains 15 residues. For the CDR3, the DNA is TGTGCCAGCAGCGATTCAAGGCAGGGGAACGCTGAAGCTTTCTTT. Its translation is CASSDSRQGNAEAFF.

V gene TRBV25-1 combines with J gene TRBJ1-1; 11 bases map to TRBD1. The length of the CDR3 is 16 residues. With V trimmed by 1 base and J by 4 bases, 5 bases remained unmatched. Germline V gene data show CDR1 as MGHDK and CDR2 as SYGVNS. The CDR3 here is CASSESRTGGFTEAFF. The CDR3 nucleotides read TGTGCCAGCAGTGAATCAAGGACAGGGGGCTTCACTGAAGCTTTCTTT.

The V call is TRBV5-1, the J call TRBJ1-1; TRBD1 is a possible D gene (6 bases). The CDR3 runs to 14 residues. Germline assignment: CDR1 SGHRS and CDR2 YFSETQ. Trimming left V 4 bases short and J 11 bases short, with 21 bases between. Written as DNA, the CDR3 is TGCGCCAGCAGCCAAGCGCCAGGGGTGGGATATGCTTTCTTT. As protein: CASSQAPGVGYAFF. Using reference TRBV5-1 and TRBJ1-1 for the parts outside the CDR3, the full variable domain is KAGVTQTPRYLIKTRGQQVTLSCSPISGHRSVSWYQQTPGQGLQFLFEYFSETQRNKGNFPGRFSGRQFSNSRSEMNVSTLELGDSALYLCASSQAPGVGYAFFGQGTRLTVV.

The V call is TRBV18, the J call TRBJ2-2; the D gene is possibly TRBD1 (5 bases). V was pared by 3 bases and J by 3 bases, with 11 bases between. The CDR3 length is 15 residues. In germline, CDR1 is KGHSH, CDR2 LQKENI. DNA for the CDR3: TGTGCCAGCTCACCTGGCCAGGGCTACACCGGGGAGCTGTTTTTT. Protein: CASSPGQGYTGELFF.

The gene calls are TRBV25-1 and TRBJ2-5; D ambiguous. CDR1 is MGHDK and CDR2 is SYGVNS in the germline V gene. The CDR3 extends over 11 amino acids. V shed 5 bases and J shed 4 bases, with 5 bases lying between them. For the CDR3, the DNA is TGTGCCAGCAGTATCCGAGAGACCCAGTACTTC. Residues: CASSIRETQYF.

The rearrangement uses TRBV15 and TRBJ2-7, with TRBD1 matching 7 bases. Germline V gene lookup returns CDR1 LNHNV and CDR2 YYDKDF (reference sequence). Losses at the gene ends were 3 bases for V and 2 bases for J; bases not matched to a gene: 4. This CDR3 region has 14 residues. CDR3 region: CATSRGTDAYEQYF. The DNA for the CDR3 is TGTGCCACCAGCAGGGGGACAGACGCCTACGAGCAGTACTTC.

To note about this clone: The germline gene is not matched at one end of the junction; a read error may be the cause. The J gene is TRBJ2-1, the V gene TRBV30, with D possibly being TRBD2 (6 bases). The CDR3 runs to 18 residues. Germline V CDR1 and CDR2: GTSNPN, SVGIG (reference sequence). CDR3 DNA: TGTGCCTGGAGTGCTAGACCGGCGCGGGGATACTCCGACAATGAGCAGTTCTTC. Translating gives CAWSARPARGYSDNEQFF.

The chain carries TRBV5-1 and TRBJ2-2; TRBD1 matches at 10 bases. CDR1 SGHRS and CDR2 YFSETQ come from the germline V gene. J lost 3 bases, V lost 4 bases, and 15 bases had no gene match. CDR3 length: 19 residues. The CDR3 loop reads CASSLNPGQGLGYTGELFF. CDR3 DNA: TGCGCCAGCAGCCTTAACCCGGGACAGGGGTTAGGGTACACCGGGGAGCTGTTTTTT.

CDR3 loop: CSGRQGQGLVYTF. CDR3 coding DNA: TGCAGCGGGAGACAGGGTCAAGGTCTTGTCTACACCTTC. V and J are TRBV29-1 and TRBJ1-2; 7 bases are a match to TRBD1. CDR1 and CDR2 (germline): SQVTM, ANQGSEA. There are 13 residues in the CDR3. V was pared by 7 bases and J by 10 bases, with 15 bases of the junction left unmatched.

The rearrangement links TRBV2 to TRBJ2-1; D may be TRBD2 (5 bases). Looked up from germline, CDR1 is SNHLY and CDR2 is FYNNEI. V lost 8 bases to trimming and J lost 8 bases, with 10 bases between them. The CDR3 has 11 amino acids. The CDR3 region is CASSPGDEQFF. CDR3 nucleotide sequence: TGTGCCAGCTCGCCCGGGGATGAGCAGTTCTTC.

The chain uses TRBV4-3 and TRBJ2-7; maybe TRBD2 (7 bases). The CDR3 is 16 residues long. CDR1 is LGHNA, CDR2 YSLEER, per germline. Trimming cost V 4 bases and J 0 bases, with 16 bases left between them. The CDR3 protein is CASSRGGTGASYEQYF. CDR3 in DNA: TGCGCCAGCAGCCGGGGGGGAACGGGGGCCTCCTACGAGCAGTACTTC.

This chain uses TRBV19 with TRBJ1-2; D not certain. CDR1 is LNHDA and CDR2 is SQIVND in the germline V gene (reference sequence). The V and J ends lost 0 bases and 10 bases respectively, with 9 bases between them. The CDR3 is 12 residues long. CDR3 sequence reads: CASSIDRGDYTF. CDR3 sequence (DNA): TGTGCCAGTAGTATAGATCGGGGAGACTACACCTTC.

Here the CDR3 reads CASKGESFNYEQYF. The DNA for the CDR3 is TGTGCCAGCAAGGGGGAGAGCTTTAACTACGAGCAGTACTTC. The chain recombines TRBV6-5 with TRBJ2-7; a possible D gene is TRBD1 (6 bases). The CDR3 covers 14 residues. CDR1 is MNHEY and CDR2 is SVGAGI in the germline V gene. Trimming shortened V by 7 bases and J by 3 bases, and 16 bases separated the two germline ends.